This entry is about one T cell receptor beta chain. Its antigen is as yet unknown. The sample comes from a study of T-cell reconstitution after alpha-beta-depleted transplantation in children. Germline V CDR1 and CDR2: SGHRS, YFSETQ. V gave up 4 bases and J gave up 2 bases, with 10 bases separating them. The CDR3 spans 14 residues. Study results and limitations: The study reportedly traced alpha-beta T cells about two months after transplant to several hundred expanded graft clones. Surviving thymic progenitors and recipient T cells were the source of high TCRbeta diversity at day 60 in some patients.

Unique molecular identifiers were incorporated during preparation of the TCRbeta library. In TCRdb, the PCR reads were re-called with MiXCR into one record per CDR3 protein. The data show about a million distinct CDR3 sequences, around 30% seen once. The chain employs TRBV5-1 and TRBJ2-1; TRBD1 or TRBD2 may be the D gene (5 bases each). The TCR comes from a boy under three years old who had a stem cell transplant for SCID, so the T cells may come from the graft donor. The sample here was PBMCs, mostly from graft donor cells, taken 360 days after TCRalphabeta/CD19-depleted stem cell transplant. The chain's CDR3 is CASSLGVTYNEQFF. For the CDR3, the DNA is TGCGCCAGCAGCCTGGGGGTTACCTACAATGAGCAGTTCTTC.